The 4 T cell receptor beta chains reported below all come from one sample, sequenced in a study of blood T cell repertoires in COVID-19. Here immunoSEQ multiplex PCR was the method, and the copy in TCRdb shows in-frame clones only, minus some. The table has roughly 500,000 clones, 70% to 90% seen once. The sequenced sample was PBMCs or T cells enriched from blood (not recorded which). The source is a woman aged 40 to 50 who had recovered from COVID-19.

This clone appeared once. The chain employs TRBV5-6 and TRBJ1-4, with 7 bases fitting TRBD1. The CDR3 loop spans 15 amino acids. The ends lost 5 bases at V and 5 bases at J; junction bases unmatched: 9. Germline-derived CDR1 and CDR2 are SGHDT and YYEEEE. The CDR3 DNA sequence: TGTGCCAGCAGTACAACAGGGGTGGAGAATGAAAAACTGTTTTTT. Its protein is CASSTTGVENEKLFF.

The V gene is TRBV5-8, the J gene TRBJ2-7; maybe TRBD2 (6 bases). Trimming pared 6 bases from V and 0 bases from J, leaving 10 bases between. This CDR3 contains 13 residues. Germline lookup yields CDR1 SGHTS and CDR2 YDEGEE. This CDR3 is CASNRRDSYEQYF. CDR3 coding DNA: TGTGCCAGCAATCGGCGGGACTCCTACGAGCAGTACTTC.

The chain uses TRBV7-9 and TRBJ1-2; D is uncertain. The CDR3 runs 11 residues. The V gene lost 5 bases and the J gene lost 4 bases, with 5 bases spanning the gap. Germline loops: CDR1 SEHNR, CDR2 FQNEAQ (reference sequence). The CDR3 DNA reads as TGTGCCAGCAGCCAAGCCTATGGCTACACCTTC. This sequence encodes CASSQAYGYTF.

J is TRBJ2-3 and V is TRBV7-2; no definite D call. This CDR3 is built from 15 residues. The germline V gene encodes CDR1 SGHTA and CDR2 FQGNSA. The germline V and J ends were trimmed by 2 bases and 0 bases, with 9 bases remaining between them. This CDR3 reads CASSLLSSSTDTQYF. In nucleotides, the CDR3 is TGTGCCAGCAGCTTATTAAGCTCTAGCACAGATACGCAGTATTTT.